The 10 T cell receptor beta chains listed next were all sequenced from one sample in a study of T-cell reconstitution after alpha-beta-depleted transplantation in children. During its preparation, the TCRbeta library received unique molecular identifiers. TCRdb redid the calling of the PCR reads with MiXCR, one entry per CDR3 protein. The repertoire has nearly 550,000 distinct CDR3 sequences, about 17% of them found once; the top ten carry about 3.1%. The input for sequencing was PBMCs from the stem cell graft donor, taken from the stem cell graft. Receptor source: a human donor who donated a stem cell graft to a child with acute lymphoblastic leukemia.

This clonotype was observed a handful of times. This sequence joins TRBV5-4 and TRBJ2-5; TRBD2 matches 11 bases. Trimming took 3 bases from V and 2 from J; bases not matched to a gene: 6. The germline V gene encodes CDR1 SGHNT and CDR2 YYREEE (reference sequence). The length of the CDR3 is 16 residues. The CDR3 is CASSSGTSGLQETQYF. CDR3 nucleotides: TGTGCCAGCAGCTCCGGGACTAGCGGATTACAAGAGACCCAGTACTTC.

Details on this clonotype: A junction end diverges from the germline sequence, so it may reflect a read error. V and J are TRBV20-1 and TRBJ2-7; D not certain. The CDR3 runs 13 residues. Germline CDR1 DFQATT, CDR2 SNEGSKA (reference sequence). The CDR3 is CCARPQLLYEQYF. CDR3 coding DNA: TGCTGTGCTAGACCCCAACTCCTCTACGAGCAGTACTTC.

This clonotype was found a few times. The CDR3 sequence is CASSFAPQETQYF. The CDR3 region has the DNA TGTGCCAGCAGCTTCGCGCCTCAAGAGACCCAGTACTTC. The chain employs TRBV7-9 and TRBJ2-5; D remains unclear. CDR1 is SEHNR and CDR2 is FQNEAQ in the germline V gene (reference sequence). Deletions cut 3 bases from V and 2 bases from J, with 7 bases between. The CDR3 extends over 13 amino acids.

The table lists this clonotype with a few counts. The chain joins TRBV6-5 to TRBJ1-3; no definite D call. The CDR3 loop spans 15 amino acids. CDR1 is MNHEY and CDR2 is SVGAGI in the germline V gene. V was shortened by 0 bases and J by 1 base, with 7 bases between the two germline ends. The CDR3 spells CASSYSTGSGNTIYF. Written as DNA, the CDR3 is TGTGCCAGCAGTTACTCAACGGGGTCTGGAAACACCATATATTTT.

This clonotype was counted only a few times. This chain links TRBV6-5 with TRBJ2-3, with 8 bases aligning to TRBD2. The CDR3 spans 15 residues. Germline loops: CDR1 MNHEY, CDR2 SVGAGI. V lost 2 bases, J lost 5 bases, and 6 bases stayed unmatched. DNA of the CDR3: TGTGCCAGCAGTTACGAAGCGGGAGAAGGAGATACGCAGTATTTT. Translating gives CASSYEAGEGDTQYF.

The rearrangement uses TRBV5-1 and TRBJ1-5; 8 bases are a match to TRBD1. The germline gives CDR1 SGHRS, CDR2 YFSETQ. The V segment lost 4 bases and the J segment 6 bases; nucleotides outside the gene matches: 6. The CDR3 is 14 amino acids. The CDR3 loop is CASSPDRAGQPQHF. DNA of the CDR3: TGCGCCAGCAGCCCGGACAGGGCGGGTCAGCCCCAGCATTTT.

In this sample, this clonotype turned up a few times. V gene TRBV4-2 combines with J gene TRBJ2-1; D gene ambiguous. The CDR3 has 12 amino acids. Germline V CDR1 and CDR2: LGHNA, YNFKEQ. The V end was cut by 5 bases, the J end by 7 bases, with 9 bases between. The CDR3 protein is CASSYNRNEQFF. The CDR3 DNA is TGTGCCAGCAGCTACAACAGAAATGAGCAGTTCTTC.

The chain couples TRBV12-3 or TRBV12-4 to TRBJ2-3; 8 positions match TRBD1. CDR3 length: 14 residues. Trimming at V came to 7 bases and at J to 5 bases, leaving 8 bases not matched to a gene. This CDR3 reads CASKQGAPVDTQYF. The CDR3 DNA follows: TGTGCCAGCAAGCAGGGGGCGCCGGTAGATACGCAGTATTTT.

This clonotype came up a few times. This chain joins TRBV9 and TRBJ2-3, with D unresolved. V gave up 0 bases and J gave up 6 bases, with 5 bases separating them. The CDR3 is 12 amino acids. Germline V lookup: CDR1 SGDLS, CDR2 YYNGEE. The CDR3 loop reads CASSVAGDTQYF. The CDR3 DNA follows: TGTGCCAGCAGCGTAGCTGGGGATACGCAGTATTTT.

This clonotype occurred a few times. CDR3 sequence reads: CASSWGGGFAEAFF. CDR3 nucleotide sequence: TGTGCCAGCAGTTGGGGAGGGGGCTTCGCTGAAGCTTTCTTT. The V gene is TRBV5-4, the J gene TRBJ1-1; TRBD1 aligns across 7 bases. The V gene's germline CDR1 is SGHNT and CDR2 YYREEE (reference sequence). Trimming cost V 5 bases and J 6 bases; bases outside gene matches: 10. CDR3 length: 14 residues.